Ten or more counts support the clone carrying this T cell receptor beta chain. This entry belongs to a study of molecular identifiers for immune sequencing clone quantification. TCRdb recomputed calls from the PCR reads with MiXCR, one row per CDR3 protein. The sample includes a few hundred thousand distinct CDR3 sequences, around 23% seen only once; the top ten take about 0.75%. Every naive CD8 library was made from between about 18,000 and 1,100,000 sorted cells with 10%, 30% or 50% RNA. When naive CD8 T cells were sorted, they were gated as CD8+CD4-CCR7+CD45RA+. The CDR3 totals 19 residues. The V and J ends lost 4 bases and 0 bases, in that order; junction bases with no gene match: 8. From germline, CDR1 is MGHRA and CDR2 YSYEKL.

Sequencing was performed on naive CD8+ T cells from blood, with Jurkat cell RNA spiked in. Described subset: FACS-sorted CD8+CD4-CCR7+CD45RA+ naive T cells. The receptor comes from a human donor in good health. Some libraries in this study had Jurkat cell RNA spiked in. V is TRBV4-1 and J is TRBJ2-6, with 11 bases matching TRBD1. The CDR3 region has the DNA TGCGCCAGCAGCCCTGGGACAGGGGGTGCTTACTCTGGGGCCAACGTCCTGACTTTC. Its translation is CASSPGTGGAYSGANVLTF.